The clone carrying this TCR beta chain came up many times. Regions amplified from RNA transcripts were the TCR beta CDR3 regions. With the HTBI primer set, the TCR CDR3 went through a first round of RT-PCR. One entry per CDR3 protein results from TCRdb running MiXCR on the multiplex PCR reads. The sample contains about 300,000 distinct CDR3 sequences, 13% of which appear only once. This CDR3 spans 15 amino acids. V was shortened by 3 bases and J by 5 bases, with 13 bases between the two germline ends. The data originate from a study of T cells in Graves' hyperthyroidism and ophthalmopathy. The chain uses TRBV12-3 or TRBV12-4 and TRBJ2-2, with a weak D call TRBD1 (5 bases). The sequenced material came from blood. The source of this sequence is a woman aged 25-40 years with Graves' hyperthyroidism that later progressed to Graves' ophthalmopathy. CDR3 bases: TGTGCCAGCAGTTTTCAGGGAATGAAAACCGGGGAGCTGTTTTTT. Protein sequence: CASSFQGMKTGELFF.